This T cell receptor beta chain was profiled in a study of blood T cell repertoires in COVID-19. Study background: Nucleic acid was either cDNA or gDNA, and it came from T cells, B-cell-depleted T cells, or PBMCs.

Only in-frame clones appear in the TCRdb table, and some are missing; sequencing was by immunoSEQ multiplex PCR. The data show 110,000 to 150,000 clones, more than 75% seen once. Germline V CDR1 and CDR2: LNHDA, SQIVND (reference sequence). CDR3 length: 14 residues. V was pared by 5 bases and J by 5 bases, with 9 bases of the junction left unmatched. The receptor was derived from a man aged 55 to 69 with acute or convalescent COVID-19. The J gene is TRBJ2-7, the V gene TRBV19; 7 bases fit TRBD1. The material sequenced was peripheral blood. The CDR3 sequence is CASSYGQGVNEQYF. DNA of the CDR3: TGTGCCAGTAGTTACGGGCAGGGGGTGAACGAGCAGTACTTC.